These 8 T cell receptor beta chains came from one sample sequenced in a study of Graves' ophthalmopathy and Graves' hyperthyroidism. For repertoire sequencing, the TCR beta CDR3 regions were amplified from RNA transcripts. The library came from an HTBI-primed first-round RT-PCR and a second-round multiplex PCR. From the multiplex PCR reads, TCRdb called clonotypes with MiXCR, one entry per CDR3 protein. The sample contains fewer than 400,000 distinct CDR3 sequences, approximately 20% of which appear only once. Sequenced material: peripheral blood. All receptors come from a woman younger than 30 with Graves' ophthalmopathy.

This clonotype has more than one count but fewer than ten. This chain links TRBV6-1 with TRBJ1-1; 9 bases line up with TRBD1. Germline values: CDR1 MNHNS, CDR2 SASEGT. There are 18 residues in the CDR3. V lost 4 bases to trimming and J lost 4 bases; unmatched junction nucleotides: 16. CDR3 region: CASSGFGQGRGGLTEAFF. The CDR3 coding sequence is TGTGCCAGCAGTGGATTTGGACAGGGGAGAGGAGGACTCACTGAAGCTTTCTTT.

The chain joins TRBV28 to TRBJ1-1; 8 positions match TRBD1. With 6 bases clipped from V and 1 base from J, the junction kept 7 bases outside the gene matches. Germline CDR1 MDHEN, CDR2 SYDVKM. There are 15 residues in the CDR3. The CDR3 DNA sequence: TGTGCCAGCAGCCTTCACGGGACAGGGAACACTGAAGCTTTCTTT. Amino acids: CASSLHGTGNTEAFF.

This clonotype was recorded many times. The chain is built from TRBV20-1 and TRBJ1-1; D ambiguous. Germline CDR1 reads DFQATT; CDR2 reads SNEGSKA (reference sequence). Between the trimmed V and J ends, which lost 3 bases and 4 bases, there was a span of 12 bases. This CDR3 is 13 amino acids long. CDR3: CSASLTTTTEAFF. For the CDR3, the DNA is TGCAGTGCTAGCCTGACGACGACCACTGAAGCTTTCTTT.

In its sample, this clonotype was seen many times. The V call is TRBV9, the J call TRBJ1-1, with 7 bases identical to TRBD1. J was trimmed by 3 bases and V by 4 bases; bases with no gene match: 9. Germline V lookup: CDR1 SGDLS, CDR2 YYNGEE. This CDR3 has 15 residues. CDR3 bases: TGTGCCAGCAGCATACGACAGGGAGATTACACTGAAGCTTTCTTT. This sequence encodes CASSIRQGDYTEAFF.

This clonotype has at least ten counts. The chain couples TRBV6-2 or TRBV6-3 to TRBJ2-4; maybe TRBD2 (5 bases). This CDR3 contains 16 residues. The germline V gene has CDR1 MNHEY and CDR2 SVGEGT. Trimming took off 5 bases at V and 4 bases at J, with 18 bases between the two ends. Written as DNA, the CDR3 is TGTGCCAGCAGTGACCTGGAGGCCAACACGAAAAACATTCAGTACTTC. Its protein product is CASSDLEANTKNIQYF.

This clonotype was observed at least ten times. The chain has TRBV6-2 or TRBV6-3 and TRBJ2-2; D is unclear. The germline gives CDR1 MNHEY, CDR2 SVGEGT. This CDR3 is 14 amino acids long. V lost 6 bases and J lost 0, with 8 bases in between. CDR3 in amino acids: CASSIYANTGELFF. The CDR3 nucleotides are TGTGCCAGCAGCATTTACGCGAACACCGGGGAGCTGTTTTTT.

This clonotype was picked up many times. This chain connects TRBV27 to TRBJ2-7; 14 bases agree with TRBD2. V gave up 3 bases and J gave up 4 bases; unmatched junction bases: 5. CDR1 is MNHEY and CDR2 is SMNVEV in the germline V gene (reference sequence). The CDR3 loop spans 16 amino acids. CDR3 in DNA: TGTGCCAGCAGTTTTCGGACTAGCGGGAGGTCTTACGAGCAGTACTTC. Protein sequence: CASSFRTSGRSYEQYF.

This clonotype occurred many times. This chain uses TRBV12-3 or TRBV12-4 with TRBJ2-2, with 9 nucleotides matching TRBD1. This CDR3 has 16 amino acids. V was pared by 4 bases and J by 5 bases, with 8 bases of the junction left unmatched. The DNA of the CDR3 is TGTGCCAGCAGTTCCTGGGGACAGGGAAATACCGGGGAGCTGTTTTTT. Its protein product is CASSSWGQGNTGELFF.